Each of the 29 T cell receptor beta chains below was sequenced from the same sample in a study of cytomegalovirus exposure and HLA in healthy donors. Clones were read by immunoSEQ multiplex PCR, and TCRdb kept only the in-frame ones, dropping some. The repertoire consists of about 120,000 clones, with roughly 90% occurring once and the leading ten covering roughly 1.4%. Sequenced input: PBMCs. The receptor source for this set is a woman younger than 45 in good health and CMV-seropositive.

The chain is built from TRBV4-1 and TRBJ2-1; D remains ambiguous. This CDR3 is 14 amino acids long. Germline lookup yields CDR1 MGHRA and CDR2 YSYEKL. Between the trimmed V and J ends, which lost 3 bases and 6 bases, there was a span of 12 bases. CDR3 sequence reads: CASSHPARGNEQFF. The CDR3 DNA reads TGCGCCAGCAGCCATCCCGCCAGAGGCAATGAGCAGTTCTTC.

The chain recombines TRBV19 with TRBJ2-7; tentatively, D is TRBD1 (6 bases). The ends were cut back, 8 bases at V and 1 base at J, with 9 bases in the middle. The germline V gene encodes CDR1 LNHDA and CDR2 SQIVND (reference sequence). The CDR3 sequence is 12 residues long. In DNA form, the CDR3 reads TGTGCCAGTTACGACAGGTCCTACGAGCAGTACTTC. Translated, it gives CASYDRSYEQYF. Filled out from reference TRBV19 and TRBJ2-7, the complete variable domain reads DGGITQSPKYLFRKEGQNVTLSCEQNLNHDAMYWYRQDPGQGLRLIYYSQIVNDFQKGDIAEGYSVSREKKESFPLTVTSAQKNPTAFYLCASYDRSYEQYFGPGTRLTVT.

This clone was observed once. V usage is TRBV6-1 and J usage is TRBJ2-1; 10 bases line up with TRBD2. Per germline, CDR1 MNHNS and CDR2 SASEGT. V dropped 7 bases and J dropped 3; count of bases not matched to a gene: 3. This CDR3 spans 14 amino acids. In DNA form, the CDR3 reads TGTGCCAGCAAGGGACTAGCGTTCTACAATGAGCAGTTCTTC. It translates to CASKGLAFYNEQFF.

Only one count was recorded for this clone. The chain is built from TRBV5-1 and TRBJ2-7, with 7 bases aligning to TRBD1. CDR1 SGHRS and CDR2 YFSETQ come from the germline V gene. The CDR3 is made up of 14 amino acids. J gave up 5 bases and V 3 bases, and 8 bases lay outside the gene matches. The chain's CDR3 is CASSSGTVLDEQYF. The CDR3 bases are TGCGCCAGCAGCTCTGGGACAGTCCTGGACGAGCAGTACTTC.

This rearrangement joins TRBV2 to TRBJ2-3; maybe TRBD1 (6 bases). The germline V gene has CDR1 SNHLY and CDR2 FYNNEI. Trimming removed 3 bases at V and 6 bases at J, with 7 bases between. This CDR3 has 12 residues. The DNA for the CDR3 is TGTGCCAGCAGTGACGACAGGGATACGCAGTATTTT. Translation: CASSDDRDTQYF. The whole variable domain, remainder taken from reference TRBV2 and TRBJ2-3, is EPEVTQTPSHQVTQMGQEVILRCVPISNHLYFYWYRQILGQKVEFLVSFYNNEISEKSEIFDDQFSVERPDGSNFTLKIRSTKLEDSAMYFCASSDDRDTQYFGPGTRLTVL.

The rearrangement uses TRBV30 and TRBJ2-5; TRBD1 matches 7 bases. CDR1 is GTSNPN, CDR2 SVGIG, per germline (reference sequence). Germline trimming cut 1 base from V and 2 bases from J; bases unmatched to any gene: 1. The CDR3 loop spans 13 amino acids. The CDR3: CAWSGTGQETQYF. CDR3 DNA sequence: TGTGCCTGGAGTGGGACAGGTCAAGAGACCCAGTACTTC.

The gene calls are TRBV28 and TRBJ1-2, with unresolved D. Germline assignment: CDR1 MDHEN and CDR2 SYDVKM. The CDR3 is 14 residues long. V lost 6 bases and J lost 1, with 12 bases in between. This chain's CDR3 is CASRFLGINYGYTF. In nucleotides, the CDR3 is TGTGCCAGCAGGTTCTTGGGCATTAACTATGGCTACACCTTC.

The V and J genes are TRBV6-5 and TRBJ1-2; TRBD1 might be the D (6 bases). Germline V lookup: CDR1 MNHEY, CDR2 SVGAGI. V was cut by 0 bases and J by 3 bases, with 11 bases left in between. There are 15 residues in the CDR3. CDR3 nucleotide sequence: TGTGCCAGCAGTTACTCATCTGGGGGCTACTATGGCTACACCTTC. This translates into CASSYSSGGYYGYTF.

Here the CDR3 reads CASSLLKEDYEQYF. CDR3 bases: TGTGCCAGCAGCTTACTGAAGGAGGACTACGAGCAGTACTTC. This chain uses TRBV13 with TRBJ2-7, with a tentative D call TRBD2 (5 bases). The ends were cut back, 2 bases at V and 3 bases at J, with 11 bases in the middle. CDR1 and CDR2 (germline): PRHDT, FYEKMQ (reference sequence). The CDR3 runs to 14 residues.

The chain uses TRBV7-9 and TRBJ2-3, with 12 bases identical to TRBD2. Germline trimming cut 1 base from V and 5 bases from J; bases unmatched to any gene: 4. The germline V gene encodes CDR1 SEHNR and CDR2 FQNEAQ (reference sequence). The CDR3 covers 16 residues. CDR3 DNA: TGTGCCAGCAGCTTAGACCTAGCGGGAGGGGTAGATACGCAGTATTTT. Translation gives CASSLDLAGGVDTQYF.

The J gene is TRBJ2-3, the V gene TRBV7-2; 10 bases line up with TRBD2. The CDR3 spans 17 residues. Trimming at V came to 1 base and at J to 2 bases, leaving 6 bases not matched to a gene. Germline loops: CDR1 SGHTA, CDR2 FQGNSA. Written as DNA, the CDR3 is TGTGCCAGCAGCTTAGTCTCACTAGCGGGGATCACAGATACGCAGTATTTT. Protein: CASSLVSLAGITDTQYF. The full variable domain, with the rest looked up from reference TRBV7-2 and TRBJ2-3, is GAGVSQSPSNKVTEKGKDVELRCDPISGHTALYWYRQSLGQGLEFLIYFQGNSAPDKSGLPSDRFSAERTGGSVSTLTIQRTQQEDSAVYLCASSLVSLAGITDTQYFGPGTRLTVL.

This clone was recorded only once. This chain joins TRBV5-1 and TRBJ2-2; 8 nucleotides match TRBD2. J was trimmed by 3 bases and V by 4 bases; bases with no gene match: 5. Germline V gene sequence: CDR1 SGHRS, CDR2 YFSETQ. The CDR3 runs 15 residues. CDR3 nucleotides: TGCGCCAGCAGCCACCAAGCGGGAGACACCGGGGAGCTGTTTTTT. Protein: CASSHQAGDTGELFF.

The chain couples TRBV28 to TRBJ2-5, with TRBD1 matching 8 bases. CDR3 length: 19 residues. V lost 5 bases and J lost 2; bases outside the gene matches: 19. Germline V gives CDR1 MDHEN, CDR2 SYDVKM. DNA for the CDR3: TGTGCCAGCAGTACCAAGATCGCGATTGGACAGGGTTGGCAAGAGACCCAGTACTTC. Amino acids: CASSTKIAIGQGWQETQYF.

This chain links TRBV7-2 with TRBJ2-1, with 14 bases lining up with TRBD2. This CDR3 is 17 amino acids long. The V segment lost 1 base and the J segment 6 bases; nucleotides outside the gene matches: 5. CDR1 and CDR2 (germline): SGHTA, FQGNSA. The CDR3 bases are TGTGCCAGCAGCTTAGGACTAGCGGGGGGGGTCCGCAATGAGCAGTTCTTC. Translated: CASSLGLAGGVRNEQFF. Full variable domain (outside the CDR3, taken from reference TRBV7-2 and TRBJ2-1): GAGVSQSPSNKVTEKGKDVELRCDPISGHTALYWYRQSLGQGLEFLIYFQGNSAPDKSGLPSDRFSAERTGGSVSTLTIQRTQQEDSAVYLCASSLGLAGGVRNEQFFGPGTRLTVL.

The J gene is TRBJ2-7, the V gene TRBV6-1; 10 bases fit TRBD1. The V segment lost 2 bases and the J segment 3 bases; nucleotides outside the gene matches: 4. There are 15 residues in the CDR3. Germline values: CDR1 MNHNS, CDR2 SASEGT. CDR3 DNA: TGTGCCAGCAGTGAATGGGGACAGGGGATCTACGAGCAGTACTTC. Its protein is CASSEWGQGIYEQYF.

The gene calls are TRBV6-5 and TRBJ2-3; 7 bases map to TRBD2. Germline loops: CDR1 MNHEY, CDR2 SVGAGI. The CDR3 sequence is 15 residues long. The ends lost 6 bases at V and 0 bases at J; junction bases unmatched: 6. The CDR3 nucleotides read TGTGCCAGCAGCCGGGAGGCAGTAAGCACAGATACGCAGTATTTT. Protein: CASSREAVSTDTQYF.

V gene TRBV27 combines with J gene TRBJ1-2; 10 bases line up with TRBD1. Per the germline V gene, CDR1 is MNHEY and CDR2 is SMNVEV (reference sequence). J gave up 6 bases and V 4 bases, and 5 bases lay outside the gene matches. The CDR3 is made up of 14 amino acids. CDR3: CASSSTGGFDGYTF. DNA of the CDR3: TGTGCCAGCAGTTCGACAGGGGGCTTCGATGGCTACACCTTC.

The chain couples TRBV5-1 to TRBJ2-7; 10 bases are shared with TRBD2. CDR1 and CDR2 from the germline V gene are SGHRS and YFSETQ. After removal of 3 bases from V and 2 bases from J, the junction contained 8 bases not matched to a gene. The CDR3 sequence is 16 residues long. The CDR3 DNA reads as TGCGCCAGCAGCTCGGGACTAGCGCCCGGCACCTACGAGCAGTACTTC. Translated: CASSSGLAPGTYEQYF. The complete variable domain, with remaining parts taken from reference TRBV5-1 and TRBJ2-7, reads KAGVTQTPRYLIKTRGQQVTLSCSPISGHRSVSWYQQTPGQGLQFLFEYFSETQRNKGNFPGRFSGRQFSNSRSEMNVSTLELGDSALYLCASSSGLAPGTYEQYFGPGTRLTVT.

The chain is built from TRBV5-5 and TRBJ1-1, with D hard to call. The CDR3 has 13 residues. CDR1 is SGHKS and CDR2 is YYEKEE in the germline V gene (reference sequence). Trimming shortened V by 5 bases and J by 8 bases, and 16 bases separated the two germline ends. Here the CDR3 DNA reads TGTGCCAGCAGGGAGGTCGGCGGAGTAGAAGCTTTCTTT. Its translation: CASREVGGVEAFF.

The chain has TRBV4-1 and TRBJ1-6, with D uncertain. CDR1 is MGHRA, CDR2 YSYEKL, per germline. CDR3 length: 13 amino acids. Trimming pared 3 bases from V and 4 bases from J, leaving 4 bases between. The CDR3 DNA sequence: TGCGCCAGCAGCCACAGTTATAATTCACCCCTCCACTTT. It codes for CASSHSYNSPLHF.

In regard to this clone: The sample holds other DNA sequences that translate to the same CDR3. V is TRBV9 and J is TRBJ2-1; 9 positions match TRBD2. The junction had 2 bases not matched to a gene; V was cut back by 0 bases and J by 4 bases. Germline CDR1 SGDLS, CDR2 YYNGEE. This CDR3 has 15 amino acids. CDR3 coding DNA: TGTGCCAGCAGCGTAGGGCTAGCGGGGTACAATGAGCAGTTCTTC. Residues: CASSVGLAGYNEQFF.

The chain combines TRBV18 with TRBJ2-7; 9 bases align to TRBD1. This CDR3 has 13 amino acids. V lost 4 bases, J lost 4 bases, and 2 bases stayed unmatched. Per germline, CDR1 KGHSH and CDR2 LQKENI. For the CDR3, the DNA is TGTGCCAGCTCACGGGACAGGGCTTACGAGCAGTACTTC. Translated: CASSRDRAYEQYF.

The chain joins TRBV27 to TRBJ1-4, with unresolved D. The germline gives CDR1 MNHEY, CDR2 SMNVEV (reference sequence). Trimming cost V 3 bases and J 0 bases, with 8 bases left between them. The CDR3 is 15 amino acids. CDR3 sequence reads: CASSFEGATNEKLFF. In DNA, the CDR3 is TGTGCCAGCAGTTTTGAGGGAGCAACTAATGAAAAACTGTTTTTT.

The genes are TRBV30 and TRBJ2-2; D not resolved. Between the trimmed V and J ends, which lost 2 bases and 5 bases, there was a span of 12 bases. This CDR3 is 14 amino acids long. Per germline, CDR1 GTSNPN and CDR2 SVGIG (reference sequence). CDR3 loop: CAWSLYLETGELFF. CDR3 DNA: TGTGCCTGGAGTCTGTACCTAGAAACCGGGGAGCTGTTTTTT. Full variable domain (rest looked up from reference TRBV30 and TRBJ2-2): SQTIHQWPATLVQPVGSPLSLECTVEGTSNPNLYWYRQAAGRGLQLLFYSVGIGQISSEVPQNLSASRPQDRQFILSSKKLLLSDSGFYLCAWSLYLETGELFFGEGSRLTVL.

This chain connects TRBV2 to TRBJ2-5, with D tentatively TRBD2 (5 bases). Looked up from germline, CDR1 is SNHLY and CDR2 is FYNNEI. Between the trimmed V and J ends, which lost 2 bases and 5 bases, there was a span of 9 bases. This CDR3 is built from 13 residues. CDR3 region: CASSENTGETQYF. CDR3 sequence (DNA): TGTGCCAGCAGTGAAAATACGGGGGAGACCCAGTACTTC.

J is TRBJ1-5 and V is TRBV2, with TRBD1 identical over 8 bases. Germline trimming cut 6 bases from V and 2 bases from J; bases unmatched to any gene: 6. CDR3 length equals 15 residues. CDR1 SNHLY and CDR2 FYNNEI come from the germline V gene. The DNA for the CDR3 is TGTGCCAGCAGCTTTCAGGGGGCGGGCAATCAGCCCCAGCATTTT. Its protein is CASSFQGAGNQPQHF.

This clone occurred a few times. The V gene is TRBV15, the J gene TRBJ1-5; a weak D match, TRBD1 (5 bases). CDR3 length equals 15 residues. CDR1 and CDR2 (germline): LNHNV, YYDKDF (reference sequence). Between the trimmed V and J ends, which lost 0 bases and 6 bases, there was a span of 12 bases. CDR3 sequence reads: CATSRDEQGGQPQHF. The CDR3 DNA follows: TGTGCCACCAGCAGAGATGAGCAGGGAGGTCAGCCCCAGCATTTT.

This sequence joins TRBV30 and TRBJ1-6, with D uncertain. The CDR3 sequence is 13 residues long. V dropped 3 bases and J dropped 10 bases, with 13 bases sitting between them. The germline gives CDR1 GTSNPN, CDR2 SVGIG (reference sequence). This chain's CDR3 is CAWSGRAGSPLHF. CDR3 in DNA: TGTGCCTGGAGCGGACGGGCGGGGTCACCCCTCCACTTT.

This chain connects TRBV28 to TRBJ2-1; TRBD2 aligns across 11 bases. This CDR3 contains 14 residues. V lost 3 bases, J lost 9 bases, and 4 bases stayed unmatched. Germline V gene lookup returns CDR1 MDHEN and CDR2 SYDVKM. CDR3: CASSFTGTSGEQFF. The CDR3 coding sequence is TGTGCCAGCAGTTTTACCGGGACTAGCGGTGAGCAGTTCTTC.